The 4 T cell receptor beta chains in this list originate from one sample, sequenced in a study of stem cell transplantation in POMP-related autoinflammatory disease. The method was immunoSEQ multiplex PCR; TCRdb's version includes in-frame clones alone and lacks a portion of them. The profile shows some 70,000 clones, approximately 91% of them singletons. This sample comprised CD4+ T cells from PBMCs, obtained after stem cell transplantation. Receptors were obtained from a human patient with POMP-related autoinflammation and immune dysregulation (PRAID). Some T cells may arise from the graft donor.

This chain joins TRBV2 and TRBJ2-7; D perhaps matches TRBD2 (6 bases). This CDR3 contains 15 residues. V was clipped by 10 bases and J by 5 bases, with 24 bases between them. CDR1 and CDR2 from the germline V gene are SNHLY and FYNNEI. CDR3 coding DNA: TGTGCCACCTCTTATTCCGGGACGAGGAGGGACGAGCAGTACGTC. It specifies CATSYSGTRRDEQYV.

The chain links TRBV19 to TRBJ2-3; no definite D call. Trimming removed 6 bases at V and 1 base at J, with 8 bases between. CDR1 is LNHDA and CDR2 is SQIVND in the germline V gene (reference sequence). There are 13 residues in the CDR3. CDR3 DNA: TGTGCCAGTAGGCTCTCGGGCACAGATACGCAGTATTTT. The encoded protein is CASRLSGTDTQYF.

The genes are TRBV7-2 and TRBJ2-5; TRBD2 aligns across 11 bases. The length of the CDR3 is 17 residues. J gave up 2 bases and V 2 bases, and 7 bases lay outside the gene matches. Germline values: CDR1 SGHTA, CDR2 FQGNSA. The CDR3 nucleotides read TGTGCCAGCAGCTTAAGGAGAGGGACTAGCGGACAAGAGACCCAGTACTTC. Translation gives CASSLRRGTSGQETQYF.

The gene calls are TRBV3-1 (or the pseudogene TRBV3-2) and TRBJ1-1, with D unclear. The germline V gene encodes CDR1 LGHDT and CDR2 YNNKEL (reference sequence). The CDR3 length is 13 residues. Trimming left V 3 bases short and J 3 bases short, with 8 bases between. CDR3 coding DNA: TGTGCCAGCAGCCAGGGGAGGGACACTGAAGCTTTCTTT. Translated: CASSQGRDTEAFF.